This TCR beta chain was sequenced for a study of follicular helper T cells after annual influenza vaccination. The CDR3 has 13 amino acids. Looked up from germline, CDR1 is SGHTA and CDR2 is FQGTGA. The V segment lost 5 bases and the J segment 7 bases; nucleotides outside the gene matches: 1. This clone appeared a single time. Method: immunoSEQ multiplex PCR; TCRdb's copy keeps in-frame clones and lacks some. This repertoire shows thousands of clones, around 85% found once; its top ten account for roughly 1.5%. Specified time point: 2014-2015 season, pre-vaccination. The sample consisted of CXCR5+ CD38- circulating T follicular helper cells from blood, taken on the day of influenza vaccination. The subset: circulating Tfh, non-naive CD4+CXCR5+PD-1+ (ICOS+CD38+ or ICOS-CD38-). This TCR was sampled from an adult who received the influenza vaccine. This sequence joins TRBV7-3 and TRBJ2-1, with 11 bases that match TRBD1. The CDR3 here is CASSRDRGNEQFF. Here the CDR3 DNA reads TGTGCCAGCAGCCGGGACAGGGGGAATGAGCAGTTCTTC.